The rows below give T cell receptor beta chains drawn from one sample of a study of OX40 agonist ivuxolimab in advanced cancers. Method: immunoSEQ multiplex PCR; TCRdb's copy keeps in-frame clones and lacks some. The sample includes about 120,000 clones, 75% to 90% of them seen just once. Here the sequenced sample was CD4+ or CD8+ T cells sorted from blood, taken in a trial of the OX40 agonist ivuxolimab. Receptors originate from an adult with an advanced solid tumor such as melanoma, head and neck, liver or kidney cancer. CDR3s include the opening cysteine and the closing phenylalanine or tryptophan. The D gene is left open where the match is weak. Where a row states a size, it is once, few, many or the class of an expanded clone; other rows omit it.

TRBJ1-1,-,TRBV2,-,CASNIQGLNTEAFF,TGTGCCAGCAATATACAGGGTTTGAACACTGAAGCTTTCTTT
TRBJ1-2,-,TRBV6-5,-,CASSYTPGPTNYGYTF,TGTGCCAGCAGTTACACCCCGGGGCCAACCAACTATGGCTACACCTTC
TRBJ1-6,-,TRBV5-6,TRBD1,CASSWGGQGNSPLHF,TGTGCCAGCAGCTGGGGAGGACAGGGTAATTCACCCCTCCACTTT
TRBJ2-1,-,TRBV7-2,TRBD2,CASSLGRLAGYNEQFF,TGTGCCAGCAGCTTAGGCCGCCTAGCGGGTTACAATGAGCAGTTCTTC
TRBJ2-2,-,TRBV19,-,CASSIGGAARSGELFF,TGTGCCAGTAGTATAGGAGGGGCCGCCCGTAGCGGGGAGCTGTTTTTT
TRBJ1-6,-,TRBV6-1,-,CASRQQTGDSPLHF,TGTGCCAGCAGGCAACAGACTGGTGATTCACCCCTCCACTTT
TRBJ2-1,-,TRBV15,-,CATSRSVSSNEQFF,TGTGCCACCAGCAGATCCGTGTCTTCCAATGAGCAGTTCTTC
TRBJ1-2,-,TRBV6-4,-,CASSDGGGYTF,TGTGCCAGCAGTGACGGTGGTGGCTACACCTTC
TRBJ1-1,-,TRBV19,-,CASSIGQVTTEAFF,TGTGCCAGTAGTATAGGACAGGTTACCACTGAAGCTTTCTTT
TRBJ2-7,-,TRBV4-2,TRBD1,CASSLGQGDEQYF,TGTGCCAGCAGCCTGGGACAGGGAGACGAGCAGTACTTC
TRBJ1-1,-,TRBV6-5,-,CASSFYPWNTEAFF,TGTGCCAGCAGTTTTTACCCGTGGAACACTGAAGCTTTCTTT
TRBJ1-4,-,TRBV2,-,CASSESRGEEKLFF,TGTGCCAGCAGTGAGTCCAGGGGTGAAGAAAAACTGTTTTTT
TRBJ2-5,once,TRBV5-1,-,CASSLANRAQETQYF,TGCGCCAGCAGCTTGGCCAACAGGGCACAAGAGACCCAGTACTTC
TRBJ1-6,-,TRBV28,-,CASSLGKAGSPLHF,TGTGCCAGCAGTTTGGGGAAAGCAGGTTCACCCCTCCACTTT
TRBJ1-2,-,TRBV28,TRBD1,CASIIQGADGYTF,TGTGCCAGCATCATACAGGGGGCTGATGGCTACACCTTC
TRBJ1-1,few,TRBV10-1,TRBD1,CAQTGVNTEAFF,TGCGCCCAGACAGGGGTGAACACTGAAGCTTTCTTT
TRBJ1-2,-,TRBV28,-,CASSLQIYGYTF,TGTGCCAGCAGTTTACAGATTTATGGCTACACCTTC
TRBJ2-6,-,TRBV10-3,-,CAIRPRESLGANVLTF,TGTGCCATCCGCCCCAGGGAATCGCTTGGGGCCAACGTCCTGACTTTC
TRBJ2-2,-,TRBV7-9,-,CASSLGSGELFF,TGTGCCAGCAGCTTAGGATCCGGGGAGCTGTTTTTT
TRBJ1-4,once,TRBV4-3,-,CASSQEVSATNEKLFF,TGCGCCAGCAGCCAAGAGGTCAGCGCAACTAATGAAAAACTGTTTTTT
TRBJ1-2,-,TRBV2,-,CASSENVNYGYTF,TGTGCCAGCAGTGAAAATGTCAACTATGGCTACACCTTC
TRBJ1-5,few,TRBV27,-,CASSLFAGNQPQHF,TGTGCCAGCAGTTTATTCGCAGGGAATCAGCCCCAGCATTTT
TRBJ1-4,-,TRBV19,-,CASSPHGSNEKLFF,TGTGCCAGTAGCCCACATGGGTCTAATGAAAAACTGTTTTTT
TRBJ1-6,-,TRBV10-3,-,CAISESTGPSSYNSPLHF,TGTGCCATCAGTGAGTCGACCGGGCCTAGCTCCTATAATTCACCCCTCCACTTT
TRBJ2-4,-,TRBV4-3,TRBD2,CASSQAGLAGGSYIQYF,TGCGCCAGCAGCCAAGCCGGACTAGCGGGGGGGTCTTACATTCAGTACTTC
TRBJ2-7,-,TRBV9,-,CASSVAGTQGNEQYF,TGTGCCAGCAGCGTAGCTGGCACTCAGGGAAACGAGCAGTACTTC
TRBJ1-4,-,TRBV30,-,CAWSGLDKEKLFF,TGTGCCTGGAGCGGCCTGGACAAGGAAAAACTGTTTTTT
TRBJ2-4,-,TRBV4-3,TRBD2,CASSQVHGGAKNIQYF,TGCGCCAGCAGCCAAGTGCACGGGGGGGCCAAAAACATTCAGTACTTC
TRBJ2-2,-,TRBV7-2,-,CASSLETGVRGELFF,TGTGCCAGCAGCTTAGAGACGGGAGTCAGAGGGGAGCTGTTTTTT
TRBJ2-4,-,TRBV4-1,-,CASSQEQGRGQNIQYF,TGCGCCAGCAGCCAAGAGCAGGGGAGGGGGCAAAACATTCAGTACTTC
TRBJ1-5,-,TRBV18,-,CASSPNNIMDQPQHF,TGTGCCAGCTCACCGAACAATATAATGGATCAGCCCCAGCATTTT
TRBJ1-5,-,TRBV10-1,-,CASILRATRNQPQHF,TGCGCCAGCATCCTCCGGGCCACGAGGAATCAGCCCCAGCATTTT
TRBJ1-1,-,TRBV30,-,CAWEGVENTEAFF,TGTGCCTGGGAGGGGGTCGAGAACACTGAAGCTTTCTTT
TRBJ1-3,-,TRBV30,-,CAWSGGGLNTIYF,TGTGCCTGGAGTGGAGGGGGTCTAAACACCATATATTTT
TRBJ2-4,once,TRBV11-2,-,CASSPRGAALTIQYF,TGTGCCAGCAGCCCCAGGGGGGCGGCACTAACCATTCAGTACTTC
TRBJ1-5,few,TRBV4-2,-,CASSQDSNQPQHF,TGTGCCAGCAGCCAGGATAGCAATCAGCCCCAGCATTTT
TRBJ2-2,-,TRBV30,-,CAWSVGGELFF,TGTGCCTGGAGTGTAGGAGGGGAGCTGTTTTTT
TRBJ1-5,once,TRBV28,-,CASSVNQPQHF,TGTGCCAGCAGCGTGAATCAGCCCCAGCATTTT
TRBJ2-3,-,TRBV4-3,TRBD2,CASSQGRGGGTDTQYF,TGCGCCAGCAGCCAAGGGCGCGGGGGAGGCACAGATACGCAGTATTTT
TRBJ1-1,-,TRBV11-2,-,CASSWGARNTEAFF,TGTGCCAGCAGCTGGGGAGCCCGGAACACTGAAGCTTTCTTT
TRBJ1-2,few,TRBV11-2,-,CASSLGFGYTF,TGTGCCAGCAGCTTAGGCTTTGGCTACACCTTC
TRBJ2-5,-,TRBV7-2,TRBD1,CASSRGRYQETQYF,TGTGCCAGCAGCAGGGGGCGGTACCAAGAGACCCAGTACTTC
TRBJ1-1,-,TRBV6-5,-,CASSQLMNTEAFF,TGTGCCAGCAGCCAACTCATGAACACTGAAGCTTTCTTT
TRBJ2-2,-,TRBV7-2,-,CASRGGGDTGELFF,TGTGCCAGCAGAGGTGGGGGCGACACCGGGGAGCTGTTTTTT
TRBJ1-5,-,TRBV6-5,-,CASSYKGQGQPQHF,TGTGCCAGCAGTTACAAGGGGCAGGGGCAGCCCCAGCATTTT
TRBJ2-7,once,TRBV5-1,TRBD1,CASSTMTGSYEQCF,TGCGCCAGCAGCACCATGACAGGGTCCTACGAGCAGTGCTTC
TRBJ1-1,-,TRBV7-2,-,CASSRRPGVDEAFF,TGTGCCAGCAGCCGACGTCCCGGGGTTGATGAAGCTTTCTTT
TRBJ2-2,-,TRBV7-9,TRBD2,CASRSSSGGSYTGELFF,TGTGCCAGCAGGTCCTCTAGCGGGGGTTCCTACACCGGGGAGCTGTTTTTT
TRBJ2-2,-,TRBV7-7,-,CASSLSDRGRELFF,TGTGCCAGCAGCCTAAGTGACAGAGGACGGGAGCTGTTTTTT
TRBJ1-6,-,TRBV19,TRBD1,CASSPGPGTGLSPLHF,TGTGCCAGTAGTCCAGGGCCCGGGACAGGGTTATCACCCCTCCACTTT
TRBJ1-6,-,TRBV10-3,-,CAISGQGDSPLHF,TGTGCCATCAGTGGCCAGGGAGATTCACCCCTCCACTTT
TRBJ1-4,-,TRBV5-1,TRBD1,CASSWRTGSADYEKLFF,TGCGCCAGCAGCTGGCGGACAGGGTCGGCTGATTATGAAAAACTGTTTTTT
TRBJ2-7,-,TRBV7-9,TRBD1,CASSLNRGPEEQYF,TGTGCCAGCAGCTTAAACAGGGGGCCGGAGGAGCAGTACTTC
TRBJ2-7,-,TRBV6-1,TRBD1,CASEYWDRGPYEQYF,TGTGCCAGCGAGTACTGGGACAGGGGGCCCTACGAGCAGTACTTC
TRBJ1-1,-,TRBV6-1,-,CASSGGGLALGGNTEAFF,TGTGCCAGCAGTGGAGGAGGCCTCGCCCTGGGGGGGAACACTGAAGCTTTCTTT
TRBJ2-4,-,TRBV27,TRBD2,CASSLSLGGGGFGIQYF,TGTGCCAGCAGTTTATCCCTCGGCGGCGGGGGGTTTGGCATTCAGTACTTC
TRBJ2-7,once,TRBV9,TRBD1,CASSPHRGMSSYEQYF,TGTGCCAGCAGCCCCCACAGGGGGATGAGCTCCTACGAGCAGTACTTC